The 19 T cell receptor beta chains below were found in one sample sequenced in a study of blood T cell repertoires in COVID-19. This table comes from immunoSEQ multiplex PCR, and its TCRdb copy is limited to in-frame clones, with some not included. Of 130,000 to 150,000 clones in the sample, approximately 87% were seen once. The sample taken for sequencing was peripheral blood. All receptors come from a woman aged 40 to 50 with acute or convalescent COVID-19.

The V and J genes are TRBV28 and TRBJ1-4; D is undetermined. The CDR3 extends over 11 amino acids. V lost 10 bases to trimming and J lost 16 bases, with 19 bases between them. From germline, CDR1 is MDHEN and CDR2 SYDVKM. Here the CDR3 DNA reads TGTGCCATCATCCACCAGGACGGGAGGTTTTTT. Protein sequence: CAIIHQDGRFF.

The J gene is TRBJ2-7, the V gene TRBV30; TRBD1 agrees at 10 bases. With 3 bases clipped from V and 9 bases from J, the junction kept 20 bases outside the gene matches. This CDR3 comprises 17 residues. In germline, CDR1 is GTSNPN, CDR2 SVGIG (reference sequence). The CDR3 DNA reads as TGTGCCTGGAGCGACCCATCCCGGGACAGGGGCGAGGCGGGGCAGTACTTC. Translating it yields CAWSDPSRDRGEAGQYF.

The chain carries TRBV7-2 and TRBJ2-5, with TRBD2 matching over 12 bases. The CDR3 runs 15 residues. Germline values: CDR1 SGHTA, CDR2 FQGNSA. The junction had 5 bases not matched to a gene; V was cut back by 5 bases and J by 4 bases. CDR3 sequence (DNA): TGTGCCAGCAGCCCTAGCGGGGGGGCTGGAGAGACCCAGTACTTC. Translation: CASSPSGGAGETQYF.

The chain employs TRBV5-4 and TRBJ2-5; 7 bases map to TRBD1. The CDR3 totals 14 residues. The germline V gene encodes CDR1 SGHNT and CDR2 YYREEE (reference sequence). Unmatched junction bases numbered 6, after V lost 2 bases and J lost 5 bases. This CDR3 reads CASSLRGPRETQYF. The CDR3 DNA is TGTGCCAGCAGCTTAAGGGGGCCAAGGGAGACCCAGTACTTC.

Only a few counts were recorded for this clone. The rearrangement joins TRBV30 to TRBJ1-1; D gene unclear. Trimming cost V 3 bases and J 1 base, with 6 bases left between them. This CDR3 is built from 12 residues. The germline V gene encodes CDR1 GTSNPN and CDR2 SVGIG (reference sequence). The DNA for the CDR3 is TGTGCCTGGAGGCGAGAGAACACTGAAGCTTTCTTT. Its translation is CAWRRENTEAFF.

The chain recombines TRBV5-6 with TRBJ1-2; 9 nucleotides align to TRBD1. The junction had 9 bases not matched to a gene; V was cut back by 2 bases and J by 7 bases. The CDR3 consists of 15 residues. Germline lookup yields CDR1 SGHDT and CDR2 YYEEEE. The CDR3 loop reads CASSFRDRVRSGYTF. CDR3 sequence (DNA): TGTGCCAGCAGCTTCCGGGACAGGGTTCGGAGTGGCTACACCTTC.

This clone was found a few times. The chain employs TRBV7-2 and TRBJ2-7, with 9 bases identical to TRBD2. Trimming removed 5 bases from V and 3 bases from J; junction bases left unmatched: 8. The CDR3 is made up of 15 amino acids. Germline-derived CDR1 and CDR2 are SGHTA and FQGNSA. The DNA of the CDR3 is TGTGCCAGCAGCCAAGCGGGACTAGCCTACTACGAGCAGTACTTC. Residues: CASSQAGLAYYEQYF.

This clone has a handful of counts. This chain connects TRBV28 to TRBJ1-6; maybe TRBD1 (6 bases). Between the trimmed V and J ends, which lost 6 bases and 6 bases, there was a span of 24 bases. Germline CDR1 and CDR2: MDHEN and SYDVKM. This CDR3 region has 18 residues. This CDR3 reads CASSHPPGQLKSNSPLHF. The CDR3 coding sequence is TGTGCCAGCAGCCATCCGCCTGGACAGCTAAAAAGTAATTCACCCCTCCACTTT.

The chain couples TRBV28 to TRBJ1-1, with D tentatively TRBD1 (5 bases). The CDR3 sequence is 15 residues long. Trimming stripped 5 bases from V and 0 bases from J, with 13 bases between. Per germline, CDR1 MDHEN and CDR2 SYDVKM. CDR3 residues: CASSPSGILNTEAFF. DNA of the CDR3: TGTGCCAGCAGTCCATCAGGGATCCTGAACACTGAAGCTTTCTTT.

This rearrangement joins TRBV7-2 to TRBJ2-1; 9 nucleotides match TRBD2. The germline CDR1 and CDR2 sequences are SGHTA and FQGNSA. This CDR3 contains 15 residues. Losses at the gene ends were 5 bases for V and 4 bases for J; bases not matched to a gene: 6. For the CDR3, the DNA is TGTGCCAGCAGCCCGCGGACTAGCGAGTACAATGAGCAGTTCTTC. Protein: CASSPRTSEYNEQFF.

The rearrangement uses TRBV15 and TRBJ2-7; a possible D gene is TRBD2 (6 bases). Germline-derived CDR1 and CDR2 are LNHNV and YYDKDF (reference sequence). V dropped 0 bases and J dropped 1 base, with 13 bases sitting between them. The CDR3 length is 16 residues. CDR3 region: CATSRDLASASYEQYF. DNA of the CDR3: TGTGCCACCAGCAGAGATCTGGCTAGCGCGTCCTACGAGCAGTACTTC.

The chain employs TRBV27 and TRBJ1-2; 12 bases are shared with TRBD1. CDR3 length: 17 amino acids. Per the germline V gene, CDR1 is MNHEY and CDR2 is SMNVEV (reference sequence). With 6 bases clipped from V and 5 bases from J, the junction kept 13 bases outside the gene matches. The CDR3 DNA reads as TGTGCCAGCAGCCCAGGCGGGGGACAGGGGGCAGTGTATGGCTACACCTTC. This gives the protein CASSPGGGQGAVYGYTF.

The V call is TRBV4-3, the J call TRBJ2-4; D unresolved. Trimming shortened V by 0 bases and J by 6 bases, and 12 bases separated the two germline ends. The CDR3 runs 15 residues. Germline CDR1 reads LGHNA; CDR2 reads YSLEER. The DNA for the CDR3 is TGCGCCAGCAGCCAAGATCAGAGGATCCTAAACATTCAGTACTTC. It is translated as CASSQDQRILNIQYF.

J is TRBJ1-6 and V is TRBV25-1; D remains ambiguous. The V and J ends lost 3 bases and 0 bases respectively, with 9 bases between them. The CDR3 runs 16 residues. In germline, CDR1 is MGHDK, CDR2 SYGVNS. The CDR3 DNA sequence: TGTGCCAGCAGTGATTTGGTCAGCTCCTATAATTCACCCCTCCACTTT. It encodes CASSDLVSSYNSPLHF.

The rearrangement links TRBV19 to TRBJ1-5; D is possibly TRBD1 (5 bases). The V gene lost 8 bases and the J gene lost 4 bases, with 12 bases spanning the gap. The CDR3 extends over 13 amino acids. Germline V gene data show CDR1 as LNHDA and CDR2 as SQIVND (reference sequence). CDR3 amino acids: CASRRQGNQPQHF. In nucleotides, the CDR3 is TGTGCCAGTCGACGCCAGGGTAATCAGCCCCAGCATTTT.

This chain connects TRBV10-3 to TRBJ1-5; no clear D gene. Trimming removed 0 bases from V and 2 bases from J, with 11 bases in between. The CDR3 has 16 amino acids. Per the germline V gene, CDR1 is ENHRY and CDR2 is SYGVKD. CDR3 DNA sequence: TGTGCCATCAGTGAGTCGTACGGGAATGGCAATCAGCCCCAGCATTTT. This codes for CAISESYGNGNQPQHF.

This rearrangement joins TRBV29-1 to TRBJ1-5; D remains unclear. The ends were cut back, 4 bases at V and 0 bases at J, with 7 bases in the middle. The germline V gene encodes CDR1 SQVTM and CDR2 ANQGSEA. The CDR3 contains 13 residues. CDR3 nucleotide sequence: TGCAGCGTTGCGGGGAATAGCAATCAGCCCCAGCATTTT. Translating gives CSVAGNSNQPQHF.

The rearrangement joins TRBV7-3 to TRBJ2-3, with TRBD2 matching over 10 bases. CDR3 length: 17 residues. Losses at the gene ends were 8 bases for V and 2 bases for J; bases not matched to a gene: 13. CDR1 is SGHTA, CDR2 FQGTGA, per germline. CDR3 amino acids: CASGPITSGANTDTQYF. CDR3 DNA sequence: TGTGCCAGCGGCCCGATCACTAGCGGGGCAAACACAGATACGCAGTATTTT. The full variable domain, with the rest looked up from reference TRBV7-3 and TRBJ2-3, is GAGVSQTPSNKVTEKGKYVELRCDPISGHTALYWYRQSLGQGPEFLIYFQGTGAADDSGLPNDRFFAVRPEGSVSTLKIQRTERGDSAVYLCASGPITSGANTDTQYFGPGTRLTVL.

The chain recombines TRBV28 with TRBJ1-1; D is undetermined. This CDR3 is 15 amino acids long. CDR1 is MDHEN, CDR2 SYDVKM, per germline. V was cut by 5 bases and J by 5 bases, with 18 bases left in between. DNA for the CDR3: TGTGCCAGCAGTGCATCAGGACTCCTGGGGACTGAAGCTTTCTTT. Translation: CASSASGLLGTEAFF. The full variable domain, completed using reference TRBV28 and TRBJ1-1, is DVKVTQSSRYLVKRTGEKVFLECVQDMDHENMFWYRQDPGLGLRLIYFSYDVKMKEKGDIPEGYSVSREKKERFSLILESASTNQTSMYLCASSASGLLGTEAFFGQGTRLTVV.